A single sample is the source of the 9 T cell receptor beta chains below, sequenced in a study of CD8+ T cells in alopecia areata. The treatment denotes: oral pan-JAK inhibitor, 5-10 mg twice daily. TCR sequencing used cDNA made by reverse transcription of extracted RNA. This table comes from immunoSEQ multiplex PCR, and its TCRdb copy is limited to in-frame clones, with some not included. This sample has around 190,000 clones, with 60% found just once. Here the sequenced sample was CD4+ T cells sorted from blood, taken at week 24, from a patient treated with tofacitinib. These receptors originate from a human donor with alopecia areata.

The chain carries TRBV29-1 and TRBJ2-7, with TRBD1 matching 7 bases. After removal of 1 base from V and 4 bases from J, the junction contained 4 bases not matched to a gene. The CDR3 is 13 residues long. Germline CDR1 is SQVTM and CDR2 is ANQGSEA. The CDR3 nucleotides read TGCAGCGTTGAAGTGACAGGGTCATACGAGCAGTACTTC. Encoded protein: CSVEVTGSYEQYF.

This clone showed up just a few times. The CDR3 coding sequence is TGTGCCAGCAGCTTAGCGGGCGGGTGGGCCAAGGGTTCCAATGAGCAGTTCTTC. Translation: CASSLAGGWAKGSNEQFF. The chain links TRBV11-3 to TRBJ2-1, with TRBD2 as a possible D gene (5 bases). CDR3 length: 18 amino acids. Trimming removed 1 base from V and 6 bases from J, with 22 bases in between. Germline V gives CDR1 SGHNT, CDR2 YENEEA.

The rearrangement uses TRBV25-1 and TRBJ1-2, with D maybe TRBD1 (5 bases). Germline V lookup: CDR1 MGHDK, CDR2 SYGVNS. The CDR3 totals 13 residues. V dropped 1 base and J dropped 7 bases, with 10 bases sitting between them. This chain's CDR3 is CASSESGGRGYTF. CDR3 nucleotide sequence: TGTGCCAGCAGTGAATCGGGGGGTCGTGGCTACACCTTC.

The chain carries TRBV29-1 and TRBJ1-5, with a weak D call TRBD1 (5 bases). Trimming cost V 6 bases and J 7 bases, with 16 bases left between them. Germline CDR1 SQVTM, CDR2 ANQGSEA. CDR3 size: 13 residues. The DNA for the CDR3 is TGCAGCGTCGTGGACACTGGAGGCCAGCCCCAGCATTTT. It codes for CSVVDTGGQPQHF.

V is TRBV9 and J is TRBJ2-5; the D gene could be TRBD1 or TRBD2 (5 bases each). This CDR3 has 14 residues. The germline gives CDR1 SGDLS, CDR2 YYNGEE. Trimming left V 0 bases short and J 6 bases short, with 12 bases between. DNA for the CDR3: TGTGCCAGCAGCGTAGCAGGGACCCGTAAGACCCAGTACTTC. This codes for CASSVAGTRKTQYF.

The chain couples TRBV4-1 to TRBJ1-5; D possibly corresponds to TRBD1 (5 bases). The CDR3 is made up of 15 amino acids. Germline V gene sequence: CDR1 MGHRA, CDR2 YSYEKL. The V end was cut by 0 bases, the J end by 4 bases, with 10 bases between. This CDR3 is CASSQDEGRNQPQHF. In DNA, the CDR3 is TGCGCCAGCAGCCAAGATGAGGGGAGAAATCAGCCCCAGCATTTT.

The rearrangement uses TRBV7-9 and TRBJ1-1; D unclear. Germline assignment: CDR1 SEHNR and CDR2 FQNEAQ (reference sequence). This CDR3 is 16 amino acids long. The ends were cut back, 5 bases at V and 3 bases at J, with 19 bases in the middle. The chain's CDR3 is CASSPAFILSHTEAFF. The CDR3 bases are TGTGCCAGCAGCCCGGCATTTATACTCTCACACACTGAAGCTTTCTTT. Full variable domain (outside the CDR3, taken from reference TRBV7-9 and TRBJ1-1): DTGVSQNPRHKITKRGQNVTFRCDPISEHNRLYWYRQTLGQGPEFLTYFQNEAQLEKSRLLSDRFSAERPKGSFSTLEIQRTEQGDSAMYLCASSPAFILSHTEAFFGQGTRLTVV.

The CDR3 DNA reads TGTGCCTGGAGTGCAGGGGGCCGTAACACTGAAGCTTTCTTT. It codes for CAWSAGGRNTEAFF. V gene TRBV30 combines with J gene TRBJ1-1, with 8 bases matching TRBD1. The CDR3 is 14 amino acids. The V segment lost 1 base and the J segment 2 bases; nucleotides outside the gene matches: 3. Germline values: CDR1 GTSNPN, CDR2 SVGIG (reference sequence).

This rearrangement joins TRBV29-1 to TRBJ1-2, with unresolved D. Germline lookup yields CDR1 SQVTM and CDR2 ANQGSEA. Trimming removed 6 bases from V and 8 bases from J, with 10 bases in between. This CDR3 is built from 10 residues. The CDR3 loop is CSVDPWGYTF. The DNA of the CDR3 is TGCAGCGTCGACCCATGGGGCTACACCTTC.